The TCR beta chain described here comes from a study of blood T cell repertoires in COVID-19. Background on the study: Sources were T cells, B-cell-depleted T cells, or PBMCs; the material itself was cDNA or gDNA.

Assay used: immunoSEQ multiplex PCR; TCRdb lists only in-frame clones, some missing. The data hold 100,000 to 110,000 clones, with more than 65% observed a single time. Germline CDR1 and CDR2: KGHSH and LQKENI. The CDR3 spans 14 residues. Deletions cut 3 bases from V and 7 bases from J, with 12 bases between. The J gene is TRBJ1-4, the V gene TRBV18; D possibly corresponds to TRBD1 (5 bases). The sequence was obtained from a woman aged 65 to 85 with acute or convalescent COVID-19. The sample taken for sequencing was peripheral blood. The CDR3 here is CASSPGQGFEKLFF. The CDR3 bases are TGTGCCAGCTCACCTGGGCAGGGCTTTGAAAAACTGTTTTTT.